This record covers a single T cell receptor (beta chain). Its antigen is unidentified. The sample belongs to a study of T cell responses to AZD1222 COVID-19 vaccine. General observations from the study: After two AZD1222 doses, spike-specific TCR breadth and depth rose versus day 0. Researchers took repertoire samples only after the peak T cell response had come.

Here immunoSEQ multiplex PCR was the method, and the copy in TCRdb shows in-frame clones only, minus some. The sample lists some 120,000 clones, approximately 85% occurring once. This CDR3 contains 15 residues. Between the trimmed V and J ends, which lost 6 bases and 4 bases, there was a span of 15 bases. CDR1 is SNHLY and CDR2 is FYNNEI in the germline V gene. This TCR came from an adult in good health. The input for sequencing was peripheral blood, taken on day 0 of AZD1222 vaccination. V is TRBV2 and J is TRBJ2-2, with D perhaps TRBD1 (6 bases). The CDR3 bases are TGTGCCAGCAGGAACAGGGAGCGAGGCACCGGGGAGCTGTTTTTT. This gives the protein CASRNRERGTGELFF.